The subject of this entry is one T cell receptor (beta chain). This clonotype showed up many times. What this receptor recognizes is not known. The sample holds no much larger clone one base away, and base qualities are not on file. To prepare the library, 5' RACE was applied. The data were produced on an Illumina HiSeq 2500. The second PCR ran for about 7 to 11 cycles and used a J-beta primer mix along with a sample-barcoded 5' primer. A template-switch 5' adaptor carrying 12 random nucleotides introduced a unique molecular identifier onto each TCR beta cDNA molecule. Each sample yielded at least 3 million CDR3-containing paired-end reads. First-strand cDNA was synthesized from all RNA with the Mint cDNA synthesis kit, primed by a TRBC-specific oligonucleotide. Following uracil-DNA glycosylase treatment, a first 18-cycle PCR with universal primers M1SS and BC2_uni_R was performed on all cDNA. The paper's data handling went like this. Each sample was normalized by randomly selecting 1 million high-quality reads, each carrying a distinct molecular identifier. Instead of being binned into consensus sequences, reads that shared molecular identifiers were thrown out. MiTCR, set to a Q25 quality threshold and the strictest error-elimination algorithm, was used for CDR3 identification, clonotype clustering and error correction. A nonparametric unseen species model with Euler transformation was used to estimate a lower bound on total TCR beta diversity. Using fastp trimming at Q25 and MiXCR clonotype assembly, TCRdb reanalyzed the public sequencing data and kept in-frame beta chains. Every entry covers one CDR3 protein and lists the most common genes and DNA from its rows. The V and J calls, along with clone size, are taken from TCRdb and not from the paper's own processing. Within this sample are hundreds of thousands of distinct CDR3 sequences, with under 25% of them counted one time only. Of the sample, roughly 3.9% falls within the top ten clones.

This sample was taken from a study of blood T cells in healthy people across ages (dated by TCRdb to the mid-2010s). Notes on the research overall: In model experiments, roughly one uniquely barcoded TCR beta cDNA molecule per two T cells was captured by template switching. The study measured age-related changes in TCR beta repertoire diversity using deep sequencing normalized with unique cDNA molecular identifiers. The donors were divided into four age groups: young (average around 15 years), middle-aged (almost 40), aged (62) and long-lived (82). To avoid experimental bias, donors of different ages were distributed randomly across sequencing lanes. Using the same blood draw, the study looked at two additional independent replicas of 1 million unique cDNA reads for two donors, one aged 18 to 30 and the other aged 80 or older.

Systemically healthy Caucasian individuals from Russia, 35 to 50 in total and aged about 6 to 95 years, were included as donors. Each donor gave about 10 milliliters of peripheral blood, drawn into EDTA-treated Vacutainer tubes. PBMCs were isolated by Ficoll-Paque density-gradient centrifugation, with at least 6 million obtained per sample. Total RNA was extracted from PBMCs with Trizol reagent, with at least 6 micrograms obtained per sample. Naive CD45RAhigh/CD27high T cell percentages were measured by flow cytometry on a PBMC aliquot from every donor. The full study reports these points: Bulk unsorted PBMC profiling prevented conclusive comparison of naive and antigen-experienced compartments. Compared with the aged group, the long-lived group had more naive CD4+ T cells, fewer expanded clones and increased TCR diversity, suggesting age selection. The CMV infection status of donors was not known, potentially confounding age-related changes in expanded clonotypes. Estimates of total diversity based on one million sequenced T cells were regarded as lower bounds and as underestimates. As age increased, observed TCR beta diversity per million T cells dropped in a roughly linear way, and a significant reduction was already evident by age around 41. The percentage of naive T cells measured by flow cytometry correlated strongly with observed TCR beta diversity.

At the junction V is shortened by 1 base and J by 8 bases, with 11 bases in between. The CDR3 covers 12 residues, taking in both the cysteine and the phenylalanine. Only the CDR3 region is kept as DNA, spanning 36 bases read in frame from base 1. Sequences DFQATT (CDR1) and SNEGSKA (CDR2) are obtained from the germline V gene (reference sequence). This receptor chain uses TRBV20-1 and TRBJ1-1; confidence is insufficient to name the D gene. The sequencing sample was made of blood. The source of this sequence is a man aged 65 to 79 in good health. This receptor carries the CDR3 CSARAGGKEAFF. The DNA reads TGCAGTGCTAGAGCTGGAGGCAAGGAAGCTTTCTTT.